This TCR beta chain was found in a study of blood T cell repertoires in COVID-19. Assay used: immunoSEQ multiplex PCR; TCRdb lists only in-frame clones, some missing. The sample lists around 360,000 clones, about 87% seen once, with approximately 1.9% in the top ten. This clone appeared once. Participants reported their clinical history, and cohort assignment relied on those reports. This CDR3 comprises 11 residues. In germline, CDR1 is DFQATT, CDR2 SNEGSKA (reference sequence). The V and J ends lost 4 bases and 9 bases respectively, with 10 bases between them. The sequencing input was PBMCs or T cells enriched from blood (not recorded which). This TCR came from a middle-aged man in a cohort exposed to, infected with or recovered from COVID-19 (not recorded which). The V and J genes are TRBV20-1 and TRBJ2-1, with D tentatively TRBD1 (6 bases). In nucleotides, the CDR3 is TGCAGTGCTACGAAGGGGGTTGAGCAGTTCTTC. Its translation is CSATKGVEQFF.